Detailed here is one T cell receptor beta chain. The target antigen is unknown. The data derive from a study of Graves' ophthalmopathy and Graves' hyperthyroidism. Study-level results: Blood repertoires reportedly contained most expanded thyroid clonotypes above 0.001 frequency.

Amplifying from RNA transcripts, the study obtained TCR beta CDR3 regions. The library came from an HTBI-primed first-round RT-PCR and a second-round multiplex PCR. TCRdb itself ran the multiplex PCR reads through MiXCR, one entry per CDR3 protein. Among approximately 160,000 distinct CDR3 sequences listed, about two fifths were seen once. V gave up 2 bases and J gave up 4 bases, with 9 bases separating them. Germline CDR1 MDHEN, CDR2 SYDVKM. This CDR3 is 14 amino acids long. J is TRBJ1-3 and V is TRBV28, with D unresolved. The TCR comes from a man aged 25-45 years with Graves' ophthalmopathy. The source material was peripheral blood. The CDR3 DNA reads TGTGCCAGCAGTTTACCGGTGGTAGGAAACACCATATATTTT. Amino acids: CASSLPVVGNTIYF.